This T cell receptor beta chain emerged from a study of T cells in Graves' hyperthyroidism and ophthalmopathy. Whole-study context: Before treatment of any kind, peripheral blood was taken at initial diagnosis.

Germline lookup yields CDR1 GTSNPN and CDR2 SVGIG (reference sequence). V was pared by 4 bases and J by 1 base, with 2 bases of the junction left unmatched. This CDR3 has 13 amino acids. This clonotype came up many times. Its antigen is unknown. RNA transcripts served as the template for amplifying TCR beta CDR3 regions. The study used the HTBI primer set for a first-round RT-PCR of the TCR CDR3. Each CDR3 protein is one row after TCRdb ran MiXCR on the multiplex PCR reads. The repertoire consists of approximately 590,000 distinct CDR3 sequences, with 15% to 17% occurring once and the leading ten covering around 7.3%. Study results and caveats: A median approximately 6.5 months before onset, the model predicted ophthalmopathy.

The clonotype comes from a woman younger than 45 with Graves' hyperthyroidism. The chain employs TRBV30 and TRBJ1-1, with 8 positions matching TRBD1. The specimen sequenced was blood. The CDR3 sequence: CAWNRGSNTEAFF. The CDR3 DNA reads TGTGCCTGGAACAGGGGGTCGAACACTGAAGCTTTCTTT.